This record concerns one T cell receptor beta chain sequence. These data are taken from a study of cytomegalovirus exposure and HLA in healthy donors. 13 Jbeta primers and 60 Vbeta primers were used for the PCR. Here immunoSEQ multiplex PCR was the method, and the copy in TCRdb shows in-frame clones only, minus some. The sample consists of about 160,000 clones, 80% to 85% of them appearing once. The V and J ends lost 3 bases and 4 bases respectively, with 9 bases between them. This CDR3 has 13 residues. From germline, CDR1 is WNHNN and CDR2 SYGVQD (reference sequence). This sequence originates from a woman under 30 in good health and CMV-seronegative. Sequencing was performed on PBMCs. This chain connects TRBV10-1 to TRBJ1-1; the D is unclear. The CDR3 DNA reads TGCGCCAGCAGTGATCGCCTTAGCACTGAAGCTTTCTTT. Its protein product is CASSDRLSTEAFF.